Below, one T cell receptor (beta chain) is given with its context. This sample is part of a study of blood T cell repertoires in COVID-19. Overall study: Italy, Spain and the United States were the sources of the convalescent and acute COVID-19 samples. In each case, the material was cDNA or gDNA derived from T cells, B-cell-depleted T cells, or PBMCs.

In the authors' workflow: Estimation of nucleated cell counts was performed using reference gene primer amplification. TCRdb's table, derived via immunoSEQ multiplex PCR, lists solely in-frame clones and lacks some. The D gene and trimming were derived from the DNA, and the V and J assignments and clone size from that table. The sample includes over 200,000 clones, over 75% seen only once; the top ten take 4.5% to 5.5%. Trimming took 3 bases from V and 4 from J, leaving 9 bases between them. Germline V CDR1 and CDR2: MNHEY, SMNVEV (reference sequence). This CDR3 has 13 residues. The source of this sequence is a human donor in a cohort sampled during active COVID-19. The sequencing sample was made of peripheral blood. J is TRBJ1-2 and V is TRBV27; possibly TRBD1 for D (5 bases). The CDR3 bases are TGTGCCAGCAGTTTGGGCACAGGCTATGGCTACACCTTC. Protein sequence: CASSLGTGYGYTF.